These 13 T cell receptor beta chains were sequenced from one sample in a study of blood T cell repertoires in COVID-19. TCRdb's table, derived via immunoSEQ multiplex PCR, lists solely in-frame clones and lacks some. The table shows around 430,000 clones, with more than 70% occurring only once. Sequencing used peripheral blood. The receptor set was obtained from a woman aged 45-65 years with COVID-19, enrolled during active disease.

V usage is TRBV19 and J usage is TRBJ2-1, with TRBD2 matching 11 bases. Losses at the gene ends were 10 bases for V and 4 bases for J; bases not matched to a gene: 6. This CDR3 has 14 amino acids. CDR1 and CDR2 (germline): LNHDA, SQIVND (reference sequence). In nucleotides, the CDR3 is TGTGCCACTTCCGGGACTAGCGGATACAATGAGCAGTTCTTC. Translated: CATSGTSGYNEQFF.

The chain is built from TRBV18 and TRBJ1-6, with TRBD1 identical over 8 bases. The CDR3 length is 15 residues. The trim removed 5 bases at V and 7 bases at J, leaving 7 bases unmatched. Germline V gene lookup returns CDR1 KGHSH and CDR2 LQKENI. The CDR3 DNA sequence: TGTGCCAGCTCATTAGGACAGGGAAGGAATTCACCCCTCCACTTT. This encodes CASSLGQGRNSPLHF.

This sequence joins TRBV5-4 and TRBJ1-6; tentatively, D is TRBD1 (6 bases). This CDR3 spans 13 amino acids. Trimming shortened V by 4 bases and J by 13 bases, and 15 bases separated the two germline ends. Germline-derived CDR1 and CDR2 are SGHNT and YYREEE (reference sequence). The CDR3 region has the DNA TGTGCCAGCAGCCATAGACAGGATTTCCCCCTCCACTTT. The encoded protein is CASSHRQDFPLHF.

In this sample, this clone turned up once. In DNA form, the CDR3 reads TGTGCCTGGTCTGCGGAACCGAACACCGGGGAGCTGTTTTTT. Its translation: CAWSAEPNTGELFF. The chain recombines TRBV30 with TRBJ2-2, with D unresolved. This CDR3 is built from 14 residues. CDR1 is GTSNPN and CDR2 is SVGIG in the germline V gene (reference sequence). Trimming left V 5 bases short and J 0 bases short, with 10 bases between. The variable domain in full, with the rest retrieved from reference TRBV30 and TRBJ2-2, is SQTIHQWPATLVQPVGSPLSLECTVEGTSNPNLYWYRQAAGRGLQLLFYSVGIGQISSEVPQNLSASRPQDRQFILSSKKLLLSDSGFYLCAWSAEPNTGELFFGEGSRLTVL.

The CDR3 loop is CASSESLGTSGYNEQFF. The CDR3 region has the DNA TGTGCCAGCAGTGAATCACTCGGGACTAGCGGTTACAATGAGCAGTTCTTC. The chain carries TRBV25-1 and TRBJ2-1; 11 bases match TRBD2. V was clipped by 1 base and J by 4 bases; unmatched bases: 6. The length of the CDR3 is 17 residues. Germline CDR1 and CDR2: MGHDK and SYGVNS.

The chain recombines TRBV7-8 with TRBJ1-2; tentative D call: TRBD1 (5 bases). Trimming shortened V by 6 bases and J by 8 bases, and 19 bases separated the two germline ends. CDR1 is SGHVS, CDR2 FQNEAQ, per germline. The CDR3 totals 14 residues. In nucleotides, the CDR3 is TGTGCCAGCAGTCGAGGGGTCGGTGCAGGGGGCTACACCTTC. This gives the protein CASSRGVGAGGYTF.

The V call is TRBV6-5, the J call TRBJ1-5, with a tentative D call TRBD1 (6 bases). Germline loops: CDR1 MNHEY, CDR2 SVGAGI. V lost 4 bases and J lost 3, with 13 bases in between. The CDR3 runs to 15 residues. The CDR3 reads CASSSEDSINQPQHF. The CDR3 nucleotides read TGTGCCAGCAGTTCCGAGGACAGCATCAATCAGCCCCAGCATTTT.

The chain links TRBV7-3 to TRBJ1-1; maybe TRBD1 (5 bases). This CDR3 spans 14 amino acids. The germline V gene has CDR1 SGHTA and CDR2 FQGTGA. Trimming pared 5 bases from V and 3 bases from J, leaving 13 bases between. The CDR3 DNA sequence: TGTGCCAGCAGCCCCGCGGGGGGGGACACTGAAGCTTTCTTT. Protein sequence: CASSPAGGDTEAFF.

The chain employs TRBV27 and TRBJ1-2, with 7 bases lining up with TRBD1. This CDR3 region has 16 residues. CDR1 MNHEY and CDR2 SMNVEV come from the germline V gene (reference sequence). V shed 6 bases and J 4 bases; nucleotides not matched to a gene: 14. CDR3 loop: CASSKSGQAWAYGYTF. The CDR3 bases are TGTGCCAGCAGCAAATCCGGACAGGCTTGGGCCTATGGCTACACCTTC.

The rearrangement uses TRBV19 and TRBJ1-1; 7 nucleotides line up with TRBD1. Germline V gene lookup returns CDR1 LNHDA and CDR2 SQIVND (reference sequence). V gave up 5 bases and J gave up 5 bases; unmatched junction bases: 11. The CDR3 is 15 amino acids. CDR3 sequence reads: CASSARQGLRTEAFF. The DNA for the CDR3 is TGTGCCAGTAGTGCACGACAGGGATTGAGGACTGAAGCTTTCTTT. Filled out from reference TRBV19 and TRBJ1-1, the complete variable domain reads DGGITQSPKYLFRKEGQNVTLSCEQNLNHDAMYWYRQDPGQGLRLIYYSQIVNDFQKGDIAEGYSVSREKKESFPLTVTSAQKNPTAFYLCASSARQGLRTEAFFGQGTRLTVV.

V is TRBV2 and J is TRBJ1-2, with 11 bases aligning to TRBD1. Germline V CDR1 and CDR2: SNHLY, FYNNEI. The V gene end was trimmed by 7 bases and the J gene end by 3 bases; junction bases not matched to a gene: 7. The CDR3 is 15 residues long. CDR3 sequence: CASKGQGARDYGYTF. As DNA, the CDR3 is TGTGCCAGCAAAGGACAGGGGGCGCGCGACTATGGCTACACCTTC.

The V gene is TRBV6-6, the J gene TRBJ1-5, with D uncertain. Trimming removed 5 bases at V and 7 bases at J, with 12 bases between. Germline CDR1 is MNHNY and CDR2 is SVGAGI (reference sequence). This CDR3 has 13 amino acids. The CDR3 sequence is CASSSSEVQPQHF. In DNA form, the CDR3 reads TGTGCCAGCAGTAGCTCTGAAGTACAGCCCCAGCATTTT.

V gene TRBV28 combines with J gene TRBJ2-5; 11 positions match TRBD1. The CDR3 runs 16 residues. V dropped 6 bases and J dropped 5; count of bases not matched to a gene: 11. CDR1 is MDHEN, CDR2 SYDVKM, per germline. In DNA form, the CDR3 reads TGTGCCAGCAGGCCGTCGTGGACAGGGGGCTACGAGACCCAGTACTTC. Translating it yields CASRPSWTGGYETQYF.